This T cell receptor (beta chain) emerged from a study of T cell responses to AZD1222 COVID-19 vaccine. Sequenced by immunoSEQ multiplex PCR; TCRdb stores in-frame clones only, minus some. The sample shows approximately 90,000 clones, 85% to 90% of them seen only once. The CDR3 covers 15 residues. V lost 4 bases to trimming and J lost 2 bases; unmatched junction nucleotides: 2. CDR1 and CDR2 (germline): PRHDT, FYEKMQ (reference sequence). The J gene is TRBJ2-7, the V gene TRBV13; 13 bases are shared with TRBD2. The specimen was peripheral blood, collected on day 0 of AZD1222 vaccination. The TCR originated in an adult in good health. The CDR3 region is CASSSGLAGTYEQYF. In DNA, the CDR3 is TGTGCCAGCAGCTCGGGACTAGCGGGGACCTACGAGCAGTACTTC.